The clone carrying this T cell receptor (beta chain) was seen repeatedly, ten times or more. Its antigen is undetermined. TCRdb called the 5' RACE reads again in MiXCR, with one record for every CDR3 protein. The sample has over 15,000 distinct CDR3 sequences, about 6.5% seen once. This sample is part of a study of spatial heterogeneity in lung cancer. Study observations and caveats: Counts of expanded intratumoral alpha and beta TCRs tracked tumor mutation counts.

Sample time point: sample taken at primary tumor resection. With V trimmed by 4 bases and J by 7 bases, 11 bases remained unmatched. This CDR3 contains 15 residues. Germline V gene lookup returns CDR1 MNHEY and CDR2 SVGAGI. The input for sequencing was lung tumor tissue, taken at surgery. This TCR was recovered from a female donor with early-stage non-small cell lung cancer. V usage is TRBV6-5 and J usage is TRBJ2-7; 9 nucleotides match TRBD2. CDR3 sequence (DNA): TGTGCCAGCAGTTCCCTTAGCGGGGGAACCTGGGAGCAGTACTTC. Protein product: CASSSLSGGTWEQYF.